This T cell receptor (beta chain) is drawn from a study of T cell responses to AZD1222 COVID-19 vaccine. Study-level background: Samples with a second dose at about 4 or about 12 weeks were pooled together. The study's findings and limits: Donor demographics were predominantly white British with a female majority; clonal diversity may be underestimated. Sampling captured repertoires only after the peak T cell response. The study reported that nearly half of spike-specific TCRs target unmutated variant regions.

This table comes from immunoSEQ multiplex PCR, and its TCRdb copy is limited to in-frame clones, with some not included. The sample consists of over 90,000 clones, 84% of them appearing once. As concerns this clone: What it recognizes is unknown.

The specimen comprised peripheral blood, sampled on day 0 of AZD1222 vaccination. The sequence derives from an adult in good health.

The CDR3 loop reads CASGLAIRTNGYTF. The DNA for the CDR3 is TGTGCTAGTGGCCTTGCGATCAGGACAAATGGCTACACCTTC. The chain couples TRBV12-5 to TRBJ1-2, with D possibly being TRBD1 (5 bases). V was trimmed by 6 bases and J by 6 bases, leaving 17 bases between them. This CDR3 contains 14 residues. Germline CDR1 LGHNT, CDR2 FRNRAP.